Below, 30 T cell receptor beta chains from the same sample are listed, as sequenced in a study of response to subunit inactivated influenza vaccine. TCRdb ran MiXCR on the RT-PCR reads and lists one entry per CDR3 protein. The sample has around 520,000 distinct CDR3 sequences, 12% seen once. The material sequenced was PBMCs from blood, taken on the day of vaccination. These TCRs come from a man between 50 and 59 years old who received an inactivated influenza vaccine.

Ten or more counts support this clonotype. V is TRBV3-1 and J is TRBJ2-5; 7 nucleotides match TRBD2. The trim removed 3 bases at V and 5 bases at J, leaving 9 bases unmatched. The CDR3 extends over 15 amino acids. Germline CDR1 is LGHDT and CDR2 is YNNKEL (reference sequence). The CDR3 loop reads CASSQRLAGTETQYF. The CDR3 coding sequence is TGTGCCAGCAGCCAGAGACTAGCCGGAACTGAGACCCAGTACTTC.

This clonotype appeared once. This chain joins TRBV9 and TRBJ2-5; D is uncertain. Germline CDR1 reads SGDLS; CDR2 reads YYNGEE. V was shortened by 0 bases and J by 3 bases, with 12 bases between the two germline ends. The CDR3 runs to 15 residues. CDR3 in DNA: TGTGCCAGCAGCGTAGATGAGGAATTTGAAGAGACCCAGTACTTC. It translates to CASSVDEEFEETQYF.

Of note for this clonotype: This could be a read error, since a much larger clone is one nucleotide away. CDR3 DNA: TGCGCCAGCAGCCGCGGAGGAGACGACCAAGAGACCCAGTACTTC. It specifies CASSRGGDDQETQYF. V gene TRBV4-3 combines with J gene TRBJ2-5, with D perhaps matching TRBD2 (5 bases). The germline V gene encodes CDR1 LGHNA and CDR2 YSLEER. Trimming removed 4 bases from V and 0 bases from J, with 12 bases in between. The CDR3 consists of 15 residues.

This clonotype has at least ten counts. This chain joins TRBV12-3 or TRBV12-4 and TRBJ2-4, with 7 bases identical to TRBD2. CDR3 size: 15 residues. The V and J ends lost 6 bases and 4 bases, in that order; junction bases with no gene match: 9. In nucleotides, the CDR3 is TGTGCCAGCAGCGCCCCGTCTAGCGGAAAAAACATTCAGTACTTC. Its translation is CASSAPSSGKNIQYF.

The chain employs TRBV3-1 and TRBJ2-7; the D is unclear. CDR1 is LGHDT, CDR2 YNNKEL, per germline (reference sequence). CDR3 length equals 10 residues. CDR3 sequence (DNA): TGTGCCAGCAGCCAAGACAAGGGCCCGGTC. Protein: CASSQDKGPV.

A few counts support this clonotype. The rearrangement links TRBV10-3 to TRBJ2-5, with D possibly called TRBD1 or TRBD2 (5 bases each). This CDR3 comprises 13 residues. Germline CDR1 ENHRY, CDR2 SYGVKD. V was trimmed by 4 bases and J by 2 bases, leaving 8 bases between them. In DNA form, the CDR3 reads TGTGCCATCAGTGGAGGGGAGCAAGAGACCCAGTACTTC. It specifies CAISGGEQETQYF.

V is TRBV5-1 and J is TRBJ2-5; D perhaps matches TRBD2 (6 bases). Trimming pared 4 bases from V and 5 bases from J, leaving 15 bases between. Germline V gene data show CDR1 as SGHRS and CDR2 as YFSETQ. The CDR3 runs 14 residues. CDR3 loop: CASSAGSPTETQYF. CDR3 nucleotides: TGCGCCAGCAGCGCGGGGTCCCCGACGGAGACCCAGTACTTC.

This clonotype was seen a few times. V gene TRBV20-1 combines with J gene TRBJ2-7, with TRBD2 matching 8 bases. The J segment lost 2 bases and the V segment lost 2 bases, leaving 8 bases of the junction unmatched. Germline CDR1 and CDR2: DFQATT and SNEGSKA (reference sequence). The CDR3 consists of 15 residues. The CDR3 spells CSARSGAGDPYEQYF. The DNA for the CDR3 is TGCAGTGCTAGAAGCGGAGCGGGGGATCCCTACGAGCAGTACTTC.

The chain joins TRBV7-2 to TRBJ2-2; a possible D gene is TRBD2 (5 bases). In germline, CDR1 is SGHTA, CDR2 FQGNSA. The length of the CDR3 is 15 residues. V lost 1 base and J 2 bases, leaving 8 bases between the germline ends. CDR3 amino acids: CASSLVGLNTGELFF. The CDR3 DNA sequence: TGTGCCAGCAGCTTAGTAGGACTTAACACCGGGGAGCTGTTTTTT.

This clonotype was seen more than once but under ten times. This chain links TRBV7-2 with TRBJ2-7; D is ambiguous. Trimming cost V 7 bases and J 6 bases, with 16 bases left between them. The V gene's germline CDR1 is SGHTA and CDR2 FQGNSA. This CDR3 has 13 amino acids. As DNA, the CDR3 is TGTGCCAGCAAAGGCCAGATGTCCGGCGAGCAGTACTTC. Protein product: CASKGQMSGEQYF.

This clonotype was seen repeatedly, ten times or more. The rearrangement uses TRBV5-1 and TRBJ1-2; 8 nucleotides align to TRBD1. The CDR3 runs to 15 residues. The V gene end was trimmed by 6 bases and the J gene end by 5 bases; junction bases not matched to a gene: 12. The germline gives CDR1 SGHRS, CDR2 YFSETQ. The CDR3 DNA sequence: TGCGCCAGCACCAGCGGTACCCAGGGGGCGTATGGCTACACCTTC. Translating it yields CASTSGTQGAYGYTF.

This clonotype was found a few times. J is TRBJ2-1 and V is TRBV7-6, with 12 bases lining up with TRBD1. The length of the CDR3 is 15 residues. Germline V lookup: CDR1 SGHVS, CDR2 FNYEAQ. J gave up 8 bases and V 1 base, and 3 bases lay outside the gene matches. This chain's CDR3 is CASSLVGQGAHEQFF. CDR3 coding DNA: TGTGCCAGCAGCTTAGTGGGACAGGGGGCGCATGAGCAGTTCTTC.

This clonotype was seen only a few times. This chain links TRBV28 with TRBJ2-7, with 8 bases fitting TRBD1. The ends lost 1 base at V and 1 base at J; junction bases unmatched: 3. Germline CDR1 is MDHEN and CDR2 is SYDVKM. This CDR3 is 15 amino acids long. CDR3: CASSLSGQGSYEQYF. Here the CDR3 DNA reads TGTGCCAGCAGTTTATCTGGACAGGGTTCCTACGAGCAGTACTTC.

This clonotype has a handful of counts. The chain couples TRBV20-1 to TRBJ1-2; D may be TRBD1 (5 bases). This CDR3 spans 12 amino acids. CDR1 is DFQATT, CDR2 SNEGSKA, per germline (reference sequence). The V end lost 3 bases, the J end lost 2 bases, and 7 bases lay between the germline ends. DNA of the CDR3: TGCAGTGCTAGGCGGGGGAACTATGGCTACACCTTC. Its protein is CSARRGNYGYTF.

This clonotype was detected ten times or more. The rearrangement links TRBV5-6 to TRBJ2-3, with a possible D match to TRBD2 (6 bases). The V and J ends lost 1 base and 6 bases respectively, with 21 bases between them. Germline assignment: CDR1 SGHDT and CDR2 YYEEEE. This CDR3 comprises 17 residues. Here the CDR3 reads CASSLRGLRVSYDTQYF. DNA of the CDR3: TGTGCCAGCAGCTTGCGGGGACTCCGAGTTTCATACGATACGCAGTATTTT.

This clonotype has a handful of counts. This rearrangement joins TRBV5-6 to TRBJ2-5; 7 nucleotides align to TRBD1. The CDR3 extends over 14 amino acids. With V trimmed by 3 bases and J by 5 bases, 7 bases remained unmatched. The germline V gene has CDR1 SGHDT and CDR2 YYEEEE. CDR3 DNA: TGTGCCAGCAGCTCGACAGGGTCCTTGGAGACCCAGTACTTC. As protein: CASSSTGSLETQYF.

The CDR3 DNA is TGCAGTGCAAATCAAGACACAGCACACTATGGCTACACCTTC. The encoded protein is CSANQDTAHYGYTF. The J gene is TRBJ1-2, the V gene TRBV20-1, with D uncertain. The CDR3 contains 14 residues. V was cut by 6 bases and J by 3 bases, with 17 bases left in between. Germline lookup yields CDR1 DFQATT and CDR2 SNEGSKA (reference sequence).

This clonotype came up many times. The chain recombines TRBV21-1 with TRBJ2-7; TRBD2 is the table's D call and was not checked against the DNA. TRBV21-1 is assigned pseudogene status. CDR3 length: 17 residues. The DNA of the CDR3 is TGTGCCAGCAGCACCCTACCACTAGCGGGAGTAAGAAACGAGCAGTACTTC. It yields the protein CASSTLPLAGVRNEQYF.

This clonotype was detected only a few times. The V gene is TRBV29-1, the J gene TRBJ1-1; D is perhaps TRBD1 (5 bases). The CDR3 contains 13 residues. Germline lookup yields CDR1 SQVTM and CDR2 ANQGSEA. V was trimmed by 2 bases and J by 2 bases, leaving 9 bases between them. As DNA, the CDR3 is TGCAGCGTTGAATGGGGGTCCAACACTGAAGCTTTCTTT. It yields the protein CSVEWGSNTEAFF.

This clonotype was seen more than once but under ten times. The chain carries TRBV12-3 or TRBV12-4 and TRBJ2-7, with D possibly matching TRBD1 (6 bases). This CDR3 is 13 amino acids long. Trimming removed 7 bases at V and 6 bases at J, with 16 bases between. DNA for the CDR3: TGTGCCAGCACCAGGGGAGCTTTCCTCGAGCAGTACTTC. As protein: CASTRGAFLEQYF.

The V call is TRBV18, the J call TRBJ1-2; 7 bases fit TRBD1. V lost 5 bases to trimming and J lost 3 bases; unmatched junction nucleotides: 3. The CDR3 has 13 amino acids. Germline CDR1 and CDR2: KGHSH and LQKENI. CDR3 in DNA: TGTGCCAGCTCAGACGGACAGGACTATGGCTACACCTTC. Amino acid sequence: CASSDGQDYGYTF. Variable domain in full (rest from reference TRBV18 and TRBJ1-2): NAGVMQNPRHLVRRRGQEARLRCSPMKGHSHVYWYRQLPEEGLKFMVYLQKENIIDESGMPKERFSAEFPKEGPSILRIQQVVRGDSAAYFCASSDGQDYGYTFGSGTRLTVV.

The chain employs TRBV20-1 and TRBJ1-1, with a tentative D call TRBD1 (5 bases). CDR1 is DFQATT and CDR2 is SNEGSKA in the germline V gene (reference sequence). Trimming shortened V by 1 base and J by 5 bases, and 14 bases separated the two germline ends. The CDR3 sequence is 14 residues long. The CDR3 loop reads CSARVSTGLTEAFF. CDR3 coding DNA: TGCAGTGCTAGAGTATCCACAGGACTTACTGAAGCTTTCTTT.

This clonotype occurred a few times. The gene calls are TRBV21-1 and TRBJ2-7; TRBD1, the table's D call, was not compared with the DNA. TRBV21-1 is a pseudogene. CDR3 length: 14 residues. The CDR3 region has the DNA TGTGCCAGCAGCAATACGGACAGGGGGCCGGAGCAGTACTTC. Translating it yields CASSNTDRGPEQYF.

V is TRBV7-2 and J is TRBJ2-1, with 12 bases matching TRBD2. With V trimmed by 0 bases and J by 1 base, 4 bases remained unmatched. This CDR3 has 18 residues. Germline CDR1 SGHTA, CDR2 FQGNSA. The chain's CDR3 is CASSLAMLAGGSYNEQFF. The CDR3 bases are TGTGCCAGCAGCTTAGCGATGCTAGCGGGAGGGTCCTACAATGAGCAGTTCTTC.

The sample holds many counts of this clonotype. This chain connects TRBV24-1 to TRBJ2-5, with 8 bases that match TRBD1. The CDR3 runs to 14 residues. Looked up from germline, CDR1 is KGHDR and CDR2 is SFDVKD. V was pared by 4 bases and J by 3 bases, with 3 bases of the junction left unmatched. In DNA, the CDR3 is TGTGCCACCAGTGACCCGGGACAGGAAGAGACCCAGTACTTC. Translated: CATSDPGQEETQYF.

This clonotype was observed a few times. The CDR3 reads CASSPDGSVRPDEQFF. The CDR3 region has the DNA TGCGCCAGCAGCCCTGATGGGTCCGTTAGACCGGATGAGCAGTTCTTC. The V call is TRBV4-3, the J call TRBJ2-1; no clear D. The germline V gene encodes CDR1 LGHNA and CDR2 YSLEER. The CDR3 is 16 residues long. The germline V and J ends were trimmed by 4 bases and 8 bases, with 21 bases remaining between them.

The J gene is TRBJ2-1, the V gene TRBV7-9; TRBD2 is a possible D gene (5 bases). V was trimmed by 4 bases and J by 8 bases, leaving 9 bases between them. Germline lookup yields CDR1 SEHNR and CDR2 FQNEAQ (reference sequence). The CDR3 has 12 residues. The CDR3 loop reads CASSSTRDEQFF. The DNA of the CDR3 is TGTGCCAGCAGCTCAACTAGGGATGAGCAGTTCTTC.

This clonotype was recorded a few times. The V gene is TRBV5-1, the J gene TRBJ1-2; 12 nucleotides align to TRBD1. This CDR3 region has 15 residues. CDR1 and CDR2 (germline): SGHRS, YFSETQ. Trimming cost V 0 bases and J 6 bases; bases outside gene matches: 3. CDR3 residues: CASSLAGDRGHGYTF. The CDR3 DNA reads as TGCGCCAGCAGCTTGGCCGGGGACAGGGGGCATGGCTACACCTTC.

The rearrangement joins TRBV7-9 to TRBJ2-2; TRBD2 matches 9 bases. The CDR3 is made up of 16 amino acids. With 5 bases clipped from V and 1 base from J, the junction kept 5 bases outside the gene matches. The germline V gene has CDR1 SEHNR and CDR2 FQNEAQ (reference sequence). The CDR3 spells CASSKWREGNTGELFF. The CDR3 DNA reads as TGTGCCAGCAGCAAGTGGCGGGAGGGGAACACCGGGGAGCTGTTTTTT.

V gene TRBV5-6 combines with J gene TRBJ2-3; D may be TRBD2 (5 bases). V was shortened by 4 bases and J by 12 bases, with 12 bases between the two germline ends. Germline V CDR1 and CDR2: SGHDT, YYEEEE. The CDR3 extends over 11 amino acids. The CDR3 loop reads CASSDYMAQYF. In DNA form, the CDR3 reads TGTGCCAGCAGCGACTATATGGCCCAGTATTTT.